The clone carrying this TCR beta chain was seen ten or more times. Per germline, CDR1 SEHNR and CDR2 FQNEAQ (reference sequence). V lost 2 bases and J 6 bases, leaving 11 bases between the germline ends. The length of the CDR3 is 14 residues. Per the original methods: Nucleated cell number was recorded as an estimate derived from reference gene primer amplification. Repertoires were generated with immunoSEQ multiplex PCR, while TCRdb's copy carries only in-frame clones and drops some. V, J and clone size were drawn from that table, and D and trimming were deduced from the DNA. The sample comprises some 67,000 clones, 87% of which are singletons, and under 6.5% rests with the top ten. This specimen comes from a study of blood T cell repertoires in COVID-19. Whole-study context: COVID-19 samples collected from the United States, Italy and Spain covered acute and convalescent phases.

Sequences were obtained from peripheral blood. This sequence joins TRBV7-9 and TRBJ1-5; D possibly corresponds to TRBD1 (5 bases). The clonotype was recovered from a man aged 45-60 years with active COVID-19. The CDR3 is CASSLTGGPQPQHF. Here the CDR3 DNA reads TGTGCCAGCAGCTTAACGGGGGGTCCTCAGCCCCAGCATTTT.